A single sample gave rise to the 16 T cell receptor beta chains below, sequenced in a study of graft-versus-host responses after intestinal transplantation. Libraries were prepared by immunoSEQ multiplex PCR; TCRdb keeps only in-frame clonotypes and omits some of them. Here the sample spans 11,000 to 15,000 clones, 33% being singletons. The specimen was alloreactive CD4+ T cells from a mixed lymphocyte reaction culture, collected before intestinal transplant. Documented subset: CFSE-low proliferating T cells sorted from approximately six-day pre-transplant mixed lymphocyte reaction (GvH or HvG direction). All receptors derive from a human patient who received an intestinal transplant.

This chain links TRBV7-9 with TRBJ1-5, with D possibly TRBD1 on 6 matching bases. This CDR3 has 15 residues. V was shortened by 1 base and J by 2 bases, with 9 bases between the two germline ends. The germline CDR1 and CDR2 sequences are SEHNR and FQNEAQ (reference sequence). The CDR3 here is CASSLVQGGNQPQHF. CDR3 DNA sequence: TGTGCCAGCAGCTTAGTACAGGGAGGCAATCAGCCCCAGCATTTT.

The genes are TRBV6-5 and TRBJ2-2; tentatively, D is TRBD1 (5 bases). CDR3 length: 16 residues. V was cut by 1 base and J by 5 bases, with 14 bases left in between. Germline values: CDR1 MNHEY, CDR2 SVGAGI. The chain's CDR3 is CASSYYLSTDTGELFF. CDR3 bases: TGTGCCAGCAGTTACTACCTTTCGACAGATACCGGGGAGCTGTTTTTT.

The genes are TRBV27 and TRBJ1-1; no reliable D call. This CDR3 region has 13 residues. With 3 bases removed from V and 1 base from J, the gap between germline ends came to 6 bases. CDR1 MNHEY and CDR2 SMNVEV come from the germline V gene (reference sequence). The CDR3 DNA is TGTGCCAGCAGTTTTTACAAGAACACTGAAGCTTTCTTT. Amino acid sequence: CASSFYKNTEAFF.

The CDR3 nucleotides read TGTGCCAGCAGCTTGGGGCTAGCTGGAGAGACCCAGTACTTC. It is translated as CASSLGLAGETQYF. This chain joins TRBV5-6 and TRBJ2-7; D is perhaps TRBD2 (5 bases). The end of the DNA fits TRBJ2-5 better, so the J call may be wrong. Germline V lookup: CDR1 SGHDT, CDR2 YYEEEE. This CDR3 comprises 14 residues.

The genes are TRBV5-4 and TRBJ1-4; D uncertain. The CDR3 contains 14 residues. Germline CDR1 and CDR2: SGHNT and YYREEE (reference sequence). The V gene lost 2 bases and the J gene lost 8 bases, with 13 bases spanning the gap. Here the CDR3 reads CASSFGRTNEKLFF. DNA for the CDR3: TGTGCCAGCAGCTTCGGCAGGACCAACGAAAAACTGTTTTTT.

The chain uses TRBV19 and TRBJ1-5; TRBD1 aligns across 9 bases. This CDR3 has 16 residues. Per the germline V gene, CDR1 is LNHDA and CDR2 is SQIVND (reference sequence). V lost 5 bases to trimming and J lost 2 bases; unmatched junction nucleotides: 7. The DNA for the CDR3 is TGTGCCAGTAGTGCCCGGACAGGGGATCGCAATCAGCCCCAGCATTTT. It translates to CASSARTGDRNQPQHF. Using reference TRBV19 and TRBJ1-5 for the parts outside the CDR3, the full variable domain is DGGITQSPKYLFRKEGQNVTLSCEQNLNHDAMYWYRQDPGQGLRLIYYSQIVNDFQKGDIAEGYSVSREKKESFPLTVTSAQKNPTAFYLCASSARTGDRNQPQHFGDGTRLSIL.

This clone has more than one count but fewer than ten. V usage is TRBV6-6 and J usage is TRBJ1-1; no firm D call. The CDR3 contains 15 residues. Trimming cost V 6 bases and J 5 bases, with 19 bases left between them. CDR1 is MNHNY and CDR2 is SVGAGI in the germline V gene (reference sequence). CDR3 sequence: CASSAQQRPVTEAFF. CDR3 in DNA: TGTGCCAGCAGCGCCCAACAGCGACCGGTTACTGAAGCTTTCTTT.

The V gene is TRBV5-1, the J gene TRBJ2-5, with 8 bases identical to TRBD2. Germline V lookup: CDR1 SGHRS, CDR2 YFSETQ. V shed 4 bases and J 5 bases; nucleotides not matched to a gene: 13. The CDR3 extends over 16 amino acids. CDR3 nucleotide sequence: TGCGCCAGCAGCACAGGGACTAGTTTTGCGTTGGAGACCCAGTACTTC. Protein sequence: CASSTGTSFALETQYF.

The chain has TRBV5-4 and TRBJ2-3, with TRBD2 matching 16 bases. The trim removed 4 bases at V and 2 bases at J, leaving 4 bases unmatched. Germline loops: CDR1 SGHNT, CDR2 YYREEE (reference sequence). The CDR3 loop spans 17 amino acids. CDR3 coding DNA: TGTGCCAGCAGCCAAGGGACTAGCGGGAGGGCCACAGATACGCAGTATTTT. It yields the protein CASSQGTSGRATDTQYF.

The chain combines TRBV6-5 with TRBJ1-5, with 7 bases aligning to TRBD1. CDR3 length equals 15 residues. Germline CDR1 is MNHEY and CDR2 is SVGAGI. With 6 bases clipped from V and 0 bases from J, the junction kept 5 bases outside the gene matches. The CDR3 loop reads CASRPGTDSNQPQHF. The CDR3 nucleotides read TGTGCCAGCAGACCTGGGACAGATAGCAATCAGCCCCAGCATTTT.

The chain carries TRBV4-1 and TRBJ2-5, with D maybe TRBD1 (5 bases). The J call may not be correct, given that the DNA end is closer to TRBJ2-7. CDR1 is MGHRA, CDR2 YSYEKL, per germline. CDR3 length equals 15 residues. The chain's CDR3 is CASSQSRSGSYEQYF. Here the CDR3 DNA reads TGCGCCAGCAGCCAGAGTAGGTCAGGGTCCTACGAGCAGTACTTC.

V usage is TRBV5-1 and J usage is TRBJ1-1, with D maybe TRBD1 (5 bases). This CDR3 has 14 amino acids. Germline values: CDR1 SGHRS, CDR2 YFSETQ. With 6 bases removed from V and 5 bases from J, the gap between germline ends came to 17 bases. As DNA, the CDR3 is TGCGCCAGCAACCCACGGGGCGCAGGGACTGAAGCTTTCTTT. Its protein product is CASNPRGAGTEAFF.

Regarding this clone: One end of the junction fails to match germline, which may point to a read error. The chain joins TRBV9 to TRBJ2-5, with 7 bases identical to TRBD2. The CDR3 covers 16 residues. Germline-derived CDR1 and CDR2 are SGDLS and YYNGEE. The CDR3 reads CASGVGVLASQETQYF. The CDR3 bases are TGTGCCAGCGGCGTAGGAGTACTAGCGTCCCAAGAGACCCAGTACTTC.

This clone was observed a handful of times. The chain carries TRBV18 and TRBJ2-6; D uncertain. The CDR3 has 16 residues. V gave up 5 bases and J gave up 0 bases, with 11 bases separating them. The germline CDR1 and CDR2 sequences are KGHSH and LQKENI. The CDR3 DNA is TGTGCCAGCTCAAGCGAGAGTAGCTCTGGGGCCAACGTCCTGACTTTC. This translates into CASSSESSSGANVLTF.

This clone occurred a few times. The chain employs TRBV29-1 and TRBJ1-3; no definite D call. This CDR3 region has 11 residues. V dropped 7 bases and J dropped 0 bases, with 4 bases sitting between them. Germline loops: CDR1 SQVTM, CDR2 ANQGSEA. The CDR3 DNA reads TGCAGCGCCAACTCTGGAAACACCATATATTTT. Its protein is CSANSGNTIYF.

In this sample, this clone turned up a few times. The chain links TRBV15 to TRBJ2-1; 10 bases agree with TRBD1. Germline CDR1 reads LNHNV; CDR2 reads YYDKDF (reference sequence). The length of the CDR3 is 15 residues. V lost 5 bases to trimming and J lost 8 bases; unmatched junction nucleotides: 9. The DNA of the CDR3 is TGTGCCACCAGCCCCCGGGACAGGGGATACGATGAGCAGTTCTTC. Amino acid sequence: CATSPRDRGYDEQFF.